This T cell receptor beta chain comes out of a study of blood T cell repertoires in COVID-19. Study details: There were acute and convalescent COVID-19 samples, and they came from the United States, Italy and Spain. T cells, B-cell-depleted T cells, or PBMCs supplied cDNA or gDNA.

Here immunoSEQ multiplex PCR was the method, and the copy in TCRdb shows in-frame clones only, minus some. There are about 150,000 clones in the sample; roughly nine tenths occur only once, and approximately 0.55% lies in the top ten. This CDR3 region has 12 residues. Trimming cost V 10 bases and J 4 bases, with 11 bases left between them. Germline CDR1 and CDR2: SGHTA and FQGNSA. This TCR came from a man aged 50 or older with acute or convalescent COVID-19. Sample: peripheral blood. J is TRBJ2-1 and V is TRBV7-2, with a weak D call TRBD1 (6 bases). CDR3 in amino acids: CATGEPYNEQFF. The CDR3 DNA follows: TGTGCCACAGGGGAGCCGTACAATGAGCAGTTCTTC. The full variable domain, with the rest looked up from reference TRBV7-2 and TRBJ2-1, is GAGVSQSPSNKVTEKGKDVELRCDPISGHTALYWYRQSLGQGLEFLIYFQGNSAPDKSGLPSDRFSAERTGGSVSTLTIQRTQQEDSAVYLCATGEPYNEQFFGPGTRLTVL.